Each of the 6 T cell receptor beta chains below was sequenced from the same sample in a study of T cell changes during pregnancy in multiple sclerosis. The method was immunoSEQ multiplex PCR; TCRdb's version includes in-frame clones alone and lacks a portion of them. The data show tens of thousands of clones, around 93% seen once. This specimen consisted of CD4+ T cells from peripheral blood mononuclear cells, obtained in the second trimester of pregnancy. The receptors stem from a female donor with multiple sclerosis, enrolled in a pregnancy study.

With regard to this clone: The same CDR3 also results from other DNA sequences found in this sample. The V and J genes are TRBV19 and TRBJ1-5; no firm D call. The CDR3 sequence is 12 residues long. Germline V gene data show CDR1 as LNHDA and CDR2 as SQIVND (reference sequence). Trimming stripped 3 bases from V and 6 bases from J, with 6 bases between. The CDR3 region is CASSIGSQPQHF. The CDR3 bases are TGTGCCAGTAGTATTGGGAGTCAGCCCCAGCATTTT.

This clone occurred once. The V call is TRBV7-7, the J call TRBJ1-4; 9 bases line up with TRBD1. The trim removed 4 bases at V and 4 bases at J, leaving 19 bases unmatched. The CDR3 runs to 20 residues. Germline V gene lookup returns CDR1 SSHAT and CDR2 FNYEAQ (reference sequence). This chain's CDR3 is CASSYLRDCGQGRDNEKLFF. The DNA for the CDR3 is TGTGCCAGCAGCTATCTAAGGGATTGTGGACAGGGGAGGGATAATGAAAAACTGTTTTTT. Filled out from reference TRBV7-7 and TRBJ1-4, the complete variable domain reads GAGVSQSPRYKVTKRGQDVTLRCDPISSHATLYWYQQALGQGPEFLTYFNYEAQPDKSGLPSDRFSAERPEGSISTLTIQRTEQRDSAMYRCASSYLRDCGQGRDNEKLFFGSGTQLSVL.

V is TRBV9 and J is TRBJ2-3, with a tentative D call TRBD1 (5 bases). Germline V gene sequence: CDR1 SGDLS, CDR2 YYNGEE. Trimming took off 0 bases at V and 6 bases at J, with 14 bases between the two ends. This CDR3 region has 15 residues. The CDR3 here is CASSVGAGSGDTQYF. CDR3 nucleotides: TGTGCCAGCAGCGTAGGGGCAGGGTCTGGCGATACGCAGTATTTT.

Only one count was recorded for this clone. The V gene is TRBV4-3, the J gene TRBJ2-1; maybe TRBD1 (6 bases). CDR1 is LGHNA, CDR2 YSLEER, per germline. CDR3 length: 16 amino acids. V was pared by 3 bases and J by 7 bases, with 19 bases between. CDR3 loop: CASSHRTRGLDNEQFF. CDR3 bases: TGCGCCAGCAGCCACAGGACCAGGGGCCTTGATAATGAGCAGTTCTTC.

The chain recombines TRBV7-9 with TRBJ2-2; 10 nucleotides align to TRBD2. The CDR3 runs 16 residues. V was pared by 5 bases and J by 5 bases, with 8 bases of the junction left unmatched. Germline values: CDR1 SEHNR, CDR2 FQNEAQ (reference sequence). CDR3 sequence: CASSPSGAGGTGELFF. Here the CDR3 DNA reads TGTGCCAGCAGCCCGAGCGGAGCGGGGGGGACCGGGGAGCTGTTTTTT.

This rearrangement joins TRBV7-9 to TRBJ1-1, with D perhaps TRBD1 (6 bases). With 3 bases removed from V and 3 bases from J, the gap between germline ends came to 20 bases. The CDR3 totals 17 residues. Looked up from germline, CDR1 is SEHNR and CDR2 is FQNEAQ (reference sequence). CDR3 nucleotides: TGTGCCAGCAGCTTCCTCCATTTGGGGGCCGGGGACACTGAAGCTTTCTTT. It encodes CASSFLHLGAGDTEAFF.